This TCR beta chain was obtained from a study of radiotherapy plus CTLA-4 blockade in lung cancer. Background on the study: Disease control was seen in around 31% of patients, objective responses in around 20%. Study results and limitations: TCR clones originating in tumors grew in number in blood after radiotherapy plus ipilimumab.

The data were produced by immunoSEQ multiplex PCR, yet TCRdb's version contains in-frame clones alone and is incomplete. The data contain tens of thousands of clones, roughly 84% of them singletons. Chemo-refractory metastatic non-small-cell lung cancer patients were treated with focal radiation plus CTLA-4 blockade with ipilimumab. Of note for this clone: Its antigen remains unidentified.

The V gene end was trimmed by 3 bases and the J gene end by 9 bases; junction bases not matched to a gene: 7. CDR1 is LGHNA, CDR2 YSLEER, per germline. CDR3 length equals 14 residues. This specimen was peripheral blood, taken from a patient treated with radiotherapy plus ipilimumab. J is TRBJ1-1 and V is TRBV4-3, with 10 bases matching TRBD1. The receptor comes from a human donor with non-small cell lung cancer whose response to radiotherapy plus ipilimumab could not be evaluated. CDR3 bases: TGCGCCAGCAGCCACACGGACAGGGGGTCTAAAGCTTTCTTT. Amino acids: CASSHTDRGSKAFF.